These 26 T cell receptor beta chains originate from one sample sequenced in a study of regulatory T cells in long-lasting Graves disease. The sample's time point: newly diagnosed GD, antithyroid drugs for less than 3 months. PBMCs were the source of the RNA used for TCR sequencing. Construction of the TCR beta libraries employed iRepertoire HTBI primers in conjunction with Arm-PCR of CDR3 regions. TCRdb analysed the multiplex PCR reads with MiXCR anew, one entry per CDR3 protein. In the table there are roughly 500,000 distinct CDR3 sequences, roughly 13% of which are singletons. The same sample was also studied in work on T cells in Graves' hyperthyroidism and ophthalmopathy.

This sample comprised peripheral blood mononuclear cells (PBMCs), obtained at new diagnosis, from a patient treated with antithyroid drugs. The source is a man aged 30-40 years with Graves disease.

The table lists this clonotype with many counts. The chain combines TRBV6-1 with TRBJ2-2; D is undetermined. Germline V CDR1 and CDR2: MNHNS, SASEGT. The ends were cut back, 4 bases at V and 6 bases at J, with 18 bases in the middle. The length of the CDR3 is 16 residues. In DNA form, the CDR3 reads TGTGCCAGCAGTGGCGTGAATGAGGTTGCCTCCGGGGAGCTGTTTTTT. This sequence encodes CASSGVNEVASGELFF.

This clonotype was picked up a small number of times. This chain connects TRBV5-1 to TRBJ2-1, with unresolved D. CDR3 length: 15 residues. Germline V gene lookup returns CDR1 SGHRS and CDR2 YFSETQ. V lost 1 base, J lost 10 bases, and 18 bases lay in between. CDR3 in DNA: TGCGCCAGCAGCTTGACTTCGGGCCCGGCCTCGGAGCAGTTCTTC. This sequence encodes CASSLTSGPASEQFF.

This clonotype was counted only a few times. The CDR3 spells CASTRDRYLGTEAFF. The CDR3 DNA reads as TGCGCCAGCACCCGGGACAGGTATCTCGGAACTGAAGCTTTCTTT. V is TRBV5-1 and J is TRBJ1-1, with 8 bases fitting TRBD1. V shed 6 bases and J 5 bases; nucleotides not matched to a gene: 12. Germline CDR1 SGHRS, CDR2 YFSETQ. The CDR3 contains 15 residues.

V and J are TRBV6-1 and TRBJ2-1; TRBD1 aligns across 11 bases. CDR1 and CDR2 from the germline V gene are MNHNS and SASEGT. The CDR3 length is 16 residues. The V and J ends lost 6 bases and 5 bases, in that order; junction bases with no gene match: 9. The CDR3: CASSARTGGVNNEQFF. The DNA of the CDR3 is TGTGCCAGCAGCGCCCGGACAGGGGGCGTCAACAATGAGCAGTTCTTC.

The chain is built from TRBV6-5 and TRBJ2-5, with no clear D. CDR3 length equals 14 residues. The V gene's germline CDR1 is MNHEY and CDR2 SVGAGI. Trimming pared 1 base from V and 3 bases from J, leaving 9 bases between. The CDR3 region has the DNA TGTGCCAGCAGTTACTACCATAATAAAGAGACCCAGTACTTC. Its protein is CASSYYHNKETQYF.

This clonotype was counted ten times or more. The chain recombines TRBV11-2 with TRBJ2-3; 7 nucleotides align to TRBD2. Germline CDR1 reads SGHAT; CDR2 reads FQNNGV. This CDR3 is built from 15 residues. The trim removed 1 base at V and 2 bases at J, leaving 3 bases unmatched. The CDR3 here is CASSLGGSFTDTQYF. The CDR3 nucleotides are TGTGCCAGCAGCTTAGGCGGGAGCTTCACAGATACGCAGTATTTT.

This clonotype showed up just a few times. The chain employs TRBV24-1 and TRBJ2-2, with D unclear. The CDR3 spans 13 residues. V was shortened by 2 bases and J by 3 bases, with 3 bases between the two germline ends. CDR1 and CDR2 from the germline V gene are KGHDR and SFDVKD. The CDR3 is CATSDWDTGELFF. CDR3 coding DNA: TGTGCCACCAGTGATTGGGACACCGGGGAGCTGTTTTTT.

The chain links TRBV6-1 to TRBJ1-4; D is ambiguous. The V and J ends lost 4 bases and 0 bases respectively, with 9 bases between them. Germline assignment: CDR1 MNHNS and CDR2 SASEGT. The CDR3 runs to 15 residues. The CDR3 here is CASSVEGTTNEKLFF. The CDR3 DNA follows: TGTGCCAGCAGTGTGGAAGGCACAACTAATGAAAAACTGTTTTTT.

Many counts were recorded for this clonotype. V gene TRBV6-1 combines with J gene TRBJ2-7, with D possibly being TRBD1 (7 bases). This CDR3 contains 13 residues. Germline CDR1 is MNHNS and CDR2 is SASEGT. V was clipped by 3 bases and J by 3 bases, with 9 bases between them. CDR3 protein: CASSDRGDYEQYF. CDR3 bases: TGTGCCAGCAGTGACAGGGGGGACTACGAGCAGTACTTC.

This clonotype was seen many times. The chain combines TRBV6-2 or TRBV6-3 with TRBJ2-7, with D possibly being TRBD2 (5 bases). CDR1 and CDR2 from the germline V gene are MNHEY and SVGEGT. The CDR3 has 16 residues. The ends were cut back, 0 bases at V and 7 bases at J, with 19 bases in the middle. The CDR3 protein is CASSYSFWRKTGEQYF. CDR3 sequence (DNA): TGTGCCAGCAGTTACTCGTTTTGGCGTAAGACGGGGGAGCAGTACTTC.

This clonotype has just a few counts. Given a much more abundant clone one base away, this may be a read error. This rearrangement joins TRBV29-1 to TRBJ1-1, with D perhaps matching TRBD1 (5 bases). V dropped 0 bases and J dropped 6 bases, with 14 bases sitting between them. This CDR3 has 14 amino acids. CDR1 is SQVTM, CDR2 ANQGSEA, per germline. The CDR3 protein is CSVEDLGRTSEAFF. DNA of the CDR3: TGCAGCGTTGAAGATCTGGGACGAACCTCTGAAGCTTTCTTT.

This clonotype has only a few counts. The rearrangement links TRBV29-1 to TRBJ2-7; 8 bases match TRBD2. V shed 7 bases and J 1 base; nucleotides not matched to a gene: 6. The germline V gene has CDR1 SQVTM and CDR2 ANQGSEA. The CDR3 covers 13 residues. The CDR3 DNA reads TGCAGCGGGTTTAGCGGGGCTTCCTACGAGCAGTACTTC. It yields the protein CSGFSGASYEQYF.

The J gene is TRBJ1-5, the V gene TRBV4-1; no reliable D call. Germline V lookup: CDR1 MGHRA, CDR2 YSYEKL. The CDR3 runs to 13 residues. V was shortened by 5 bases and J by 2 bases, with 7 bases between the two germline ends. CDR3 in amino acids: CASSASGNQPQHF. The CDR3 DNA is TGCGCCAGCAGCGCTTCGGGCAATCAGCCCCAGCATTTT.

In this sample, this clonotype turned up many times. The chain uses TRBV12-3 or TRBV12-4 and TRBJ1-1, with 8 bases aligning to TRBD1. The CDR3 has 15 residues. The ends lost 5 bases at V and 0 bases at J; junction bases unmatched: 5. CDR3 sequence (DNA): TGTGCCAGCAGTGCGGACAGGGCCATGAACACTGAAGCTTTCTTT. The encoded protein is CASSADRAMNTEAFF.

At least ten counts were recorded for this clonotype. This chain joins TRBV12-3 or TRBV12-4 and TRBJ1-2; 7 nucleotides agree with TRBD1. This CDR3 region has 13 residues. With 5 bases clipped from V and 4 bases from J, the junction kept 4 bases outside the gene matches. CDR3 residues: CASSRQGFYGYTF. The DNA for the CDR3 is TGTGCCAGCAGTCGACAGGGTTTCTATGGCTACACCTTC.

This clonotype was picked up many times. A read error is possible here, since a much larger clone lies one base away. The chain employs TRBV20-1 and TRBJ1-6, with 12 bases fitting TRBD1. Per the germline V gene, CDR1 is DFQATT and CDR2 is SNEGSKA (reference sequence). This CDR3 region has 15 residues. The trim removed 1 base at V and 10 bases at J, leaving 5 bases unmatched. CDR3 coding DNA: TGCAGTGCTAGAGCCGGGACAGGGGGCAGGTCACCCCTCCACTTT. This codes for CSARAGTGGRSPLHF.

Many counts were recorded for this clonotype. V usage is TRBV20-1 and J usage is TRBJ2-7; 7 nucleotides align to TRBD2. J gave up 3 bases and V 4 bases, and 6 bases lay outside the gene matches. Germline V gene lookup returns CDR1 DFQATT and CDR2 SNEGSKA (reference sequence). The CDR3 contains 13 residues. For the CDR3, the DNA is TGCAGTGCTATCGGCGGGAGCAACTACGAGCAGTACTTC. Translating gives CSAIGGSNYEQYF.

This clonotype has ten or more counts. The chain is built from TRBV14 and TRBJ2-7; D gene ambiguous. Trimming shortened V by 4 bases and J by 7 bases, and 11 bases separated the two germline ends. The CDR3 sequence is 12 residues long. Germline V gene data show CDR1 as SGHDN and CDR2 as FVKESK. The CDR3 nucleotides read TGTGCCAGCAGCCGACGGTCTCGGGAGCAGTACTTC. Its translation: CASSRRSREQYF.

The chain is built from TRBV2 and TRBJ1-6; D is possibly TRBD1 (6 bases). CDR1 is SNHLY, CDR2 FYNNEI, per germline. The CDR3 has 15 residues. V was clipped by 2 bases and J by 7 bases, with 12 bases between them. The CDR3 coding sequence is TGTGCCAGCAGTGAATCAGGGGAACCCAATTCACCCCTCCACTTT. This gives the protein CASSESGEPNSPLHF.

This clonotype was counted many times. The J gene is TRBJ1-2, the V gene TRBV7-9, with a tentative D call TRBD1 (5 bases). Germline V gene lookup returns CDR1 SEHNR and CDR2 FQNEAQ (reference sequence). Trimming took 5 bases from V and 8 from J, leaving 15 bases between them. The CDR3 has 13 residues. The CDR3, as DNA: TGTGCCAGCAGCCCACAGGATCGGGCGGGCTACACCTTC. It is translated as CASSPQDRAGYTF.

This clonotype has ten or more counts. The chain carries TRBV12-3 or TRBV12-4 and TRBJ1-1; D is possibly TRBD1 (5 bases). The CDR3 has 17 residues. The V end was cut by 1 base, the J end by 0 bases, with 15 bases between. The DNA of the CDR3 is TGTGCCAGCAGTTTAGGCGCCTCCGACAGCCTGAACACTGAAGCTTTCTTT. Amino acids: CASSLGASDSLNTEAFF.

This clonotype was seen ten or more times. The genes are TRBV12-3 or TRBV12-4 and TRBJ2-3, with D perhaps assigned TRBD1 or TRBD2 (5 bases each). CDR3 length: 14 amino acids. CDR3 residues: CASLGAGRTDTQYF. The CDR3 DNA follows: TGTGCTTCCTTAGGGGCGGGCCGCACAGATACGCAGTATTTT.

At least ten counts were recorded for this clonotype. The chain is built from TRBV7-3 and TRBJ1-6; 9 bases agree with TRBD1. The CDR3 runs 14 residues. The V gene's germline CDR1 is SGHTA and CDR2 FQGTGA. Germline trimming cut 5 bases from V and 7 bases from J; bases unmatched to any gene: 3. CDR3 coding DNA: TGTGCCAGCAGCACGACAGGGGGAAATTCACCCCTCCACTTT. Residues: CASSTTGGNSPLHF.

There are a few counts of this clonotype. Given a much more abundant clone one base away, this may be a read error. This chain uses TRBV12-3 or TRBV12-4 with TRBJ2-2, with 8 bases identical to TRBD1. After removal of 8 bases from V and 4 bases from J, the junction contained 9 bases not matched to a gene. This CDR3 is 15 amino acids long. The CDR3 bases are TGTGCCAGCCCAGAGGCAGGGGGCACCACCGGGGAGCTGTTTTTT. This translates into CASPEAGGTTGELFF.

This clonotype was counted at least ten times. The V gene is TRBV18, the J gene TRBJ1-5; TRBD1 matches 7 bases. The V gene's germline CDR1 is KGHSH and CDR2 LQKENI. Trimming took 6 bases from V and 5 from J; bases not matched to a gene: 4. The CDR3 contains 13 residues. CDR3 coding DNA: TGTGCCAGCTCTCCAGGGGGGGATCAGCCCCAGCATTTT. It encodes CASSPGGDQPQHF.

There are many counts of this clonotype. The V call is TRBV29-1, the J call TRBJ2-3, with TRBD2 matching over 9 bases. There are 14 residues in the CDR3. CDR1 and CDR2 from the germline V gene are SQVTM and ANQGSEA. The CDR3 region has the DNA TGCATAATCGGGCTAGCGGGAAGCACAGATACGCAGTATTTT. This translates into CIIGLAGSTDTQYF.